The text below deals with one TCR beta chain. This sample was taken from a study of T cells in Graves' hyperthyroidism and ophthalmopathy. Researchers took RNA transcripts and amplified the TCR beta CDR3 regions from them. HTBI primers were the set used in a first-round RT-PCR of the TCR CDR3. TCRdb analysed the multiplex PCR reads with MiXCR anew, one entry per CDR3 protein. Of some 570,000 distinct CDR3 sequences in the sample, 17% are singletons; the top ten hold under 20%. Clinical Activity Scores of at least 3, NOSPECS grades of at least 4 and durations under 3 months characterized ophthalmopathy patients. PBMCs were sourced from roughly 9.3 ml fresh peripheral blood. The sequencing input was blood. This receptor was obtained from a woman under 30 with Graves' ophthalmopathy.

CDR3 DNA: TGCGCCAGCAGCCGACCCGGGACAGGGTACTTGGCAACTAATGAAAAACTGTTTTTT. This translates into CASSRPGTGYLATNEKLFF. V is TRBV4-1 and J is TRBJ1-4; 9 bases align to TRBD1. V dropped 4 bases and J dropped 0; count of bases not matched to a gene: 12. The CDR3 is 19 residues long. Germline CDR1 and CDR2: MGHRA and YSYEKL.